This T cell receptor (beta chain) appears in the sequencing data of a study of blood T cell repertoires in COVID-19. CDR3 length: 17 residues. V dropped 0 bases and J dropped 1; count of bases not matched to a gene: 5. Germline lookup yields CDR1 MGHRA and CDR2 YSYEKL. This table comes from immunoSEQ multiplex PCR, and its TCRdb copy is limited to in-frame clones, with some not included. The sample includes around 230,000 clones, approximately 85% of them seen just once. Seattle cases were enrolled at active infection and followed longitudinally. The TCR was taken from a man aged 50 to 60 with COVID-19, enrolled during active disease. The source material was peripheral blood. The V call is TRBV4-1, the J call TRBJ2-3; 9 bases agree with TRBD2. CDR3 DNA sequence: TGCGCCAGCAGCCAAGATTGGGCTAGCGGGGGCACAGATACGCAGTATTTT. This gives the protein CASSQDWASGGTDTQYF.